The present T cell receptor beta chain was sequenced within a study of T cell repertoires in cytomegalovirus infection. Looking at the study overall: The public TCR beta signatures pointed to both CMV infection and matching HLA type.

CDR1 and CDR2 (germline): SQVTM, ANQGSEA. The CDR3 is 15 amino acids. The junction had 5 bases not matched to a gene; V was cut back by 3 bases and J by 3 bases. TCRdb ran MiXCR on the reads and lists one entry per CDR3 protein. The sample holds about 250,000 distinct CDR3 sequences; about a sixth are singletons and the top ten take 40% to 55%. Sequenced input: CD8+ T cells from PBMCs. The clonotype comes from a human donor in good health (CMV status not recorded). Some clones in this sample may be carry-over from other donors' samples. The chain is built from TRBV29-1 and TRBJ2-3, with 11 nucleotides matching TRBD2. In DNA, the CDR3 is TGCAGCGTTGACCGGGCTAGCGGGGGGACAGATACGCAGTATTTT. It specifies CSVDRASGGTDTQYF.